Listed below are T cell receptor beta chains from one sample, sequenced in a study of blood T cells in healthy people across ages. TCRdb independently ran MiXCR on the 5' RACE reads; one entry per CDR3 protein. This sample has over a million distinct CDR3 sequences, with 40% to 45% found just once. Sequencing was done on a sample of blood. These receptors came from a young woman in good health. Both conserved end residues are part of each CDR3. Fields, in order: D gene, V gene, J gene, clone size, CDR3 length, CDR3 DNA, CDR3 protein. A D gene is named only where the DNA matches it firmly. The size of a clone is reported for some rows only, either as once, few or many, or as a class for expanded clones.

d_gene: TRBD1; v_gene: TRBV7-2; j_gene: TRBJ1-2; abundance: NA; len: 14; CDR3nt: TGTGCCAGCAGCATACATACAGGGGTTATTGGCTACACCTTC; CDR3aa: CASSIHTGVIGYTF
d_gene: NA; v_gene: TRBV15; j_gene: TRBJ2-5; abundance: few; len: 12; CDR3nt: TGTGCCACCAGCAGATTTTCGGAGACCCAGTACTTC; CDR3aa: CATSRFSETQYF
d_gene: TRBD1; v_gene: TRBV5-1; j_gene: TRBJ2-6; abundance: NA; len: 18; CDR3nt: TGCGCCAGCAGCAAGAACCCGGGACAGGGAGCTGGGGCCAACGTCCTGACTTTC; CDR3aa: CASSKNPGQGAGANVLTF
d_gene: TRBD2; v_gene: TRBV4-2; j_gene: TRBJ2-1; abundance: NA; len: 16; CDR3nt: TGTGCCAGCAGCCAAGAGGAGCGGGAGGGCCACTATGAGCAGTTCTTC; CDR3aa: CASSQEEREGHYEQFF
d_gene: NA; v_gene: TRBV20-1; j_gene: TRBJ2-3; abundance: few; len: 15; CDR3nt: TGCAGTGCAAGACCGTTCCTCACTAGCACAGATACGCAGTATTTT; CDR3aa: CSARPFLTSTDTQYF
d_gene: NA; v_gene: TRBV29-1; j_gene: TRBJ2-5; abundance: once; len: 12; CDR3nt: TGCAGCGTTGTTGGGCTTCAAGAGACCCAGTACTTC; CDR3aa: CSVVGLQETQYF
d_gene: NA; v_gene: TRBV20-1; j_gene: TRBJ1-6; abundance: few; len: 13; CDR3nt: TGCAGTGCTAGAAGACAGACCAATTCACCCCTCCACTTT; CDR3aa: CSARRQTNSPLHF
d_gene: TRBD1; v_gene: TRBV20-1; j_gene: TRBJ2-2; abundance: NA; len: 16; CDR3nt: TGCAGTGCTAGAGAACAGGACAGGGGCAGCACCGGGGAGCTGTTTTTT; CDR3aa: CSAREQDRGSTGELFF
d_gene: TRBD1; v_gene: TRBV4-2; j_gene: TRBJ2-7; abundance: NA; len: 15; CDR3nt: TGTGCCAGCAGCCAAGATGGTGGGACAGCCTACGAGCAGTACTTC; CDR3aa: CASSQDGGTAYEQYF
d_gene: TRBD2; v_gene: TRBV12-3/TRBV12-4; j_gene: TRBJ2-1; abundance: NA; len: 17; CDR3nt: TGTGCCAGCAGTTTAGAAGGGCTAGCGGGAGAGGGGAATGAGCAGTTCTTC; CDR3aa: CASSLEGLAGEGNEQFF
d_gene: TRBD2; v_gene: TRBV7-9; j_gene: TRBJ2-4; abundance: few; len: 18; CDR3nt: TGTGCCAGCAGCCCCCTAGGGAGGGGCAGTGGGGCCAAAAACATTCAGTACTTC; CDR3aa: CASSPLGRGSGAKNIQYF
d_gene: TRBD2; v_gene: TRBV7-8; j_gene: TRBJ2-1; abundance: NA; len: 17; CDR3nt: TGTGCCAGCAGCCCGAGGGACTACCCAAGCTCCTACAATGAGCAGTTCTTC; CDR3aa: CASSPRDYPSSYNEQFF
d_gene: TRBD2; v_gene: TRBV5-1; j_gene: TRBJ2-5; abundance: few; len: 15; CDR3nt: TGCGCCAGCAGCTATCTTACTAGCGGGGGAGAGACCCAGTACTTC; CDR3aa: CASSYLTSGGETQYF
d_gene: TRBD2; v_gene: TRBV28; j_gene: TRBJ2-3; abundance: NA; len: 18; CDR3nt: TGTGCCAGCAGTTCCTACGCCGGGACTAGCGGGTCCACAGATACGCAGTATTTT; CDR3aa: CASSSYAGTSGSTDTQYF
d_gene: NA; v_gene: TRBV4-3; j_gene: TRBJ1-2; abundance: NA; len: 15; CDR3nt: TGCGTCAGCAGCCAAGATGGAAGATTTAACTATGGCTACACCTTC; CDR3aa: CVSSQDGRFNYGYTF
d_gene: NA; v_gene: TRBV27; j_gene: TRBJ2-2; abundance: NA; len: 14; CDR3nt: TGTGCCAGCAGTTTAGCGCAGAACACCGGGGAGCTGTTTTTT; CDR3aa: CASSLAQNTGELFF
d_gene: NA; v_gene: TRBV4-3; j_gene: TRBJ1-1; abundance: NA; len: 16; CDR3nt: TGCGCCAGCAGCCGCGGAGGCGGGGGCTGGAGAGGTGAAGCTTTCTTT; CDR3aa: CASSRGGGGWRGEAFF
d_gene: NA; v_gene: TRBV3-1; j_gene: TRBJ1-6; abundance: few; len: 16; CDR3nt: TGTGCCAGCAGCCCCACGGGGCGGCCGAATAATTCACCCCTCCACTTT; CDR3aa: CASSPTGRPNNSPLHF
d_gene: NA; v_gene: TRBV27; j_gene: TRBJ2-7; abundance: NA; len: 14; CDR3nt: TGTGCCAGCAGTGTAAGCAAAGGGACCTACGAGCAGTACTTC; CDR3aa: CASSVSKGTYEQYF
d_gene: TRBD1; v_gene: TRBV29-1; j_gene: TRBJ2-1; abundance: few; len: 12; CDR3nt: TGCAGCGACGACAGGGCGTACAATGAGCAGTTCTTC; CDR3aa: CSDDRAYNEQFF
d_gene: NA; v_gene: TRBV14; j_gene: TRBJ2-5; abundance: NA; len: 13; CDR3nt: TGTGCCAGCAGCCGCAAAATACAGGAGACCCAGTACTTC; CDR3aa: CASSRKIQETQYF
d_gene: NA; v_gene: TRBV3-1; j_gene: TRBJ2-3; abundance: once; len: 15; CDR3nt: TGTGCCAGCAGCCAAGGTCTGGGACAACCTGATACGCAGTATTTT; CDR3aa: CASSQGLGQPDTQYF
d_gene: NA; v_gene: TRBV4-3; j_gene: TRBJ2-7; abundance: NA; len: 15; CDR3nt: TGCGCCAGCAGCCAGGACAGCCCGAGCTCCTACGAGCAGTACTTC; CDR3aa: CASSQDSPSSYEQYF
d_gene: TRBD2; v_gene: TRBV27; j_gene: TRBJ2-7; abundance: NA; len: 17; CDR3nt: TGTGCCAGCAGTTTACGGTCGTCGGGACTAGCGGACAATGAGCAGTACTTC; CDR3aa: CASSLRSSGLADNEQYF
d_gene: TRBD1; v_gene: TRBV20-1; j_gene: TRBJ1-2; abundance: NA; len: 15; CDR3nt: TGCAGTGCTAGAGATTTGGGACAGGCGGGCTATGGCTACACCTTC; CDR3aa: CSARDLGQAGYGYTF
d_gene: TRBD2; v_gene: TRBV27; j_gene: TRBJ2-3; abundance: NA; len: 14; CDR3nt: TGTGCCAGCAGTTCGTGGACTAGCGCGGATACGCAGTATTTT; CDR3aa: CASSSWTSADTQYF
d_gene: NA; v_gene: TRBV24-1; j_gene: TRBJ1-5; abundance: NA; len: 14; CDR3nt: TGTGCCACCAGGGGGACGGATAGCAATCAGCCCCAGCATTTT; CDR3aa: CATRGTDSNQPQHF
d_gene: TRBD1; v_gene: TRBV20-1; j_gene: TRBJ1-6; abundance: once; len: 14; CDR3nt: TGCAGCCTTGGTGTGACAGGGGTACATTCACCCCTCCACTTT; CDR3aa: CSLGVTGVHSPLHF
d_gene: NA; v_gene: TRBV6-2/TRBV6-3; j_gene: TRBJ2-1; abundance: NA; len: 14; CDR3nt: TGTGCCACCAAGATCCTAAGCTCCTACAATGAGCAGTTCTTC; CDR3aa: CATKILSSYNEQFF
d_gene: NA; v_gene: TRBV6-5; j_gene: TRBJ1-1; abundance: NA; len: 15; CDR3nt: TGTGCCAGCAGACGATTCACAGGGAGGGGGACTGAAGCTTTCTTT; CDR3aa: CASRRFTGRGTEAFF
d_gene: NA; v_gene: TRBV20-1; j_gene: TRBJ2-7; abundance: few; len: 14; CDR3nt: TGCAGTGCTAGAGCCGGGGCCTCATCCTACGAGCAGTACTTC; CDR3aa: CSARAGASSYEQYF
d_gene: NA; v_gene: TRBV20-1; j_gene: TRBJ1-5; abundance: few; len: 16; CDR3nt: TGCAGTGCTAGAGATTATTTGGGGCGCAGCAATCAGCCCCAGCATTTT; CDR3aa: CSARDYLGRSNQPQHF
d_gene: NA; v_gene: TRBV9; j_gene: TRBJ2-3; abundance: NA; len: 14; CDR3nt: TGTGCCAGCAGCGTAACAGGTGCCTCAGATACGCAGTATTTT; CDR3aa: CASSVTGASDTQYF
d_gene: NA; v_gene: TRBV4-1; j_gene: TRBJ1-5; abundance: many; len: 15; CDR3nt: TGCGCCAGCAGCCAAGTGCTCGATAGCAATCAGCCCCAGCATTTT; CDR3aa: CASSQVLDSNQPQHF
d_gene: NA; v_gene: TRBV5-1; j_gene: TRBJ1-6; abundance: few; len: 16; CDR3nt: TGCGCCAGCAGCTCTAGAGGACAGAACTATAATTCACCCCTCCACTTT; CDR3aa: CASSSRGQNYNSPLHF
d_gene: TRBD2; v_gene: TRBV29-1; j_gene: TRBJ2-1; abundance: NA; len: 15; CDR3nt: TGCAGCGTCCCCAGACCGGGCGGGGGGTACAATGAGCAGTTCTTC; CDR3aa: CSVPRPGGGYNEQFF
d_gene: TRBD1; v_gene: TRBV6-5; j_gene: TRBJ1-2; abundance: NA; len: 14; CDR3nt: TGTGCCAGCGGAGACAGGGGGAGAGACTATGGCTACACCTTC; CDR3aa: CASGDRGRDYGYTF
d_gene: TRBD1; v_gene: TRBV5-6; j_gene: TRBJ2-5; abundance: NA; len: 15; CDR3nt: TGTGCCAGCAGCTACCGGACAGGGGTTACGGAGACCCAGTACTTC; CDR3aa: CASSYRTGVTETQYF
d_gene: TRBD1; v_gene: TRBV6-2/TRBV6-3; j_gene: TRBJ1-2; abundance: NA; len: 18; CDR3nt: TGTGCCAGCAGTTACTCGCCGGGGACAGGGGATCTTAACTATGGCTACACCTTC; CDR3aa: CASSYSPGTGDLNYGYTF
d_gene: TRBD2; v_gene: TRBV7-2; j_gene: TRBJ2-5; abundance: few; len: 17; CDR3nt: TGTGCCAGCATCCCCCGCCGAGGACTAGCGGGAGCAGAGACCCAGTACTTC; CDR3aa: CASIPRRGLAGAETQYF
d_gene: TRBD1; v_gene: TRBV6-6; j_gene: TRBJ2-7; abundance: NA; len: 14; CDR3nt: TGTGCCAGCAGGGACAGGCCAGCGACCTACGAGCAGTACTTC; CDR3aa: CASRDRPATYEQYF
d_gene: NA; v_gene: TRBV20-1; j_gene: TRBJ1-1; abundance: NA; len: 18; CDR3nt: TGCAGTGCTAGAGTTCTTATCCCAGGTGAGGCGATGAACACTGAAGCTTTCTTT; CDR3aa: CSARVLIPGEAMNTEAFF
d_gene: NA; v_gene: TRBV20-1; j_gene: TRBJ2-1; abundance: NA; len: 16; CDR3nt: TGCAGTGCTAGAGATTGGAGGGTGCCGCGAGACAATGAGCAGTTCTTC; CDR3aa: CSARDWRVPRDNEQFF
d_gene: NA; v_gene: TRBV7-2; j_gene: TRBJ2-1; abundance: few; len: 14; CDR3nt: TGTGCCAGCAGCCCCCTACCACTATACAATGAGCAGTTCTTC; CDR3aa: CASSPLPLYNEQFF
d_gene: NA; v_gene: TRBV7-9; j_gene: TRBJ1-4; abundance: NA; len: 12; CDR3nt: TGTGCCAGCAGGGGGGTCGAAGAAAAACTGTTTTTT; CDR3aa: CASRGVEEKLFF
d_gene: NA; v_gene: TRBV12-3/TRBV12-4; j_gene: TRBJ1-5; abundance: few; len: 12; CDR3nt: TGTGCCAGCAGCCGGGGTGGTCAGCCCCAGCATTTT; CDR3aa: CASSRGGQPQHF
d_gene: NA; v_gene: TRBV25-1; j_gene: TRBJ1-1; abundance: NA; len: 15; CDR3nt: TGTGCCAGCGGAGAAAGCCGGGGGGGCCACTTACGAGCTTTCTTT; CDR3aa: CASGESRGGHLRAFF
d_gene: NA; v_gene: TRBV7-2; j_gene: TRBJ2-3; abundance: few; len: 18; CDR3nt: TGTGCCAGCAGCTTCCTCCCCATAGGTGGGGGGGCGGGAGATACGCAGTATTTT; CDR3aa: CASSFLPIGGGAGDTQYF
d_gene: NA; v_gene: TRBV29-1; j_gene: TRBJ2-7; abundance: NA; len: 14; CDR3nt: TGCAGCGTCAATGTGGCAGACCGCTCCTACGAGCAGTACTTC; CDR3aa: CSVNVADRSYEQYF
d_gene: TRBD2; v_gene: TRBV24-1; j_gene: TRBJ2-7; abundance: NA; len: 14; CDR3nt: TGTGCCACCTCTAGCGGCCTCGCGTACAATGAGCAGTACTTC; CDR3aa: CATSSGLAYNEQYF
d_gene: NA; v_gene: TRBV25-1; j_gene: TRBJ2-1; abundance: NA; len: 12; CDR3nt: TGTGCCAGCAGTCCGGCTGAGAATGAGCAGTTCTTC; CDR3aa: CASSPAENEQFF
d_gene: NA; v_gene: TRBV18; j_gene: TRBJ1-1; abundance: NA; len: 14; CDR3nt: TGTGCCAGCTCAGCGGATAGCAGGAACACTGAAGCTTTCTTT; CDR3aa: CASSADSRNTEAFF
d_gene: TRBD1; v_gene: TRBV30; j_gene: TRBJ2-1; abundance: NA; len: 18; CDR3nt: TGTGCCTGGAGTGTATCAGGACAGGGGGCGTATTGGTACAATGAGCAGTTCTTC; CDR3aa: CAWSVSGQGAYWYNEQFF
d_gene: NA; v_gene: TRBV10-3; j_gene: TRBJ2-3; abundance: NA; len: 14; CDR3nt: TGTGCCATCAGTGAGCCCTCTAGTTCAGATACGCAGTATTTT; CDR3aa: CAISEPSSSDTQYF
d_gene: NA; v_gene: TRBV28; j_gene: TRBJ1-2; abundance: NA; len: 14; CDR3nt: TGTGCCAGCAGTCGCCACGGGCAAACCTATGGCTACACCTTC; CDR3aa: CASSRHGQTYGYTF
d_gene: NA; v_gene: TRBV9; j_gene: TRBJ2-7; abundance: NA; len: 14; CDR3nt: TGTGCCAGCAGCGTAGCGGCTAACTCCTACGAGCAGTACTTC; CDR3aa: CASSVAANSYEQYF
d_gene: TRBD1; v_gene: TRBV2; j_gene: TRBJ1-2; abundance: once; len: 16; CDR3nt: TGTGCCAGCAGTGCCGGCCTGGGACAGGGTTACTATGGCTACACCTTC; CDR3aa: CASSAGLGQGYYGYTF
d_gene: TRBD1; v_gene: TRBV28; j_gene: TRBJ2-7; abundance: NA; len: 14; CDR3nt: TGTGCCAGCAGTTTAGGAGGACAGGGCCTGATTGGGTACTTC; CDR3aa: CASSLGGQGLIGYF